Presented here are 15 T cell receptor beta chains from one specimen sequenced in a study of blood T cell repertoires in COVID-19. Generated by immunoSEQ multiplex PCR, the TCRdb table keeps only in-frame clones and is missing some. The repertoire consists of tens of thousands of clones, with around 73% occurring once and the leading ten covering over 15%. Sequencing was done on a sample of peripheral blood. The receptors derive from an older man with acute or convalescent COVID-19.

In its sample, this clone was seen a few times. The CDR3 DNA reads TGTGCCAGCAGCCTGGGACTAGCCGGAGCATACAATGAGCAGTTCTTC. Its translation: CASSLGLAGAYNEQFF. The chain links TRBV7-9 to TRBJ2-1; 9 positions match TRBD2. V dropped 5 bases and J dropped 4; count of bases not matched to a gene: 9. Germline CDR1 and CDR2: SEHNR and FQNEAQ (reference sequence). The CDR3 contains 16 residues.

This clone was observed once. This sequence joins TRBV14 and TRBJ1-2; 7 bases fit TRBD1. Germline V gene lookup returns CDR1 SGHDN and CDR2 FVKESK. J lost 8 bases, V lost 4 bases, and 7 bases had no gene match. The length of the CDR3 is 13 residues. The CDR3 loop is CASSLGQRAGYTF. In DNA, the CDR3 is TGTGCCAGCAGCCTGGGACAGCGGGCGGGCTACACCTTC.

DNA of the CDR3: TGTGCCAGCAGCTCGCGGGAGAATGAAAAACTGTTTTTT. Its protein product is CASSSRENEKLFF. The chain is built from TRBV7-2 and TRBJ1-4; no clear D. V gave up 4 bases and J gave up 5 bases, with 8 bases separating them. The CDR3 has 13 residues. Germline V gene lookup returns CDR1 SGHTA and CDR2 FQGNSA.

This rearrangement joins TRBV27 to TRBJ1-1, with a possible D match to TRBD1 (5 bases). The germline V gene has CDR1 MNHEY and CDR2 SMNVEV (reference sequence). Trimming removed 3 bases from V and 0 bases from J, with 8 bases in between. This CDR3 is 14 amino acids long. The CDR3 DNA sequence: TGTGCCAGCAGTTTTGGACAACTGAACACTGAAGCTTTCTTT. This gives the protein CASSFGQLNTEAFF.

This rearrangement joins TRBV6-5 to TRBJ1-5; D is unresolved. Trimming left V 6 bases short and J 5 bases short, with 17 bases between. CDR1 and CDR2 (germline): MNHEY, SVGAGI. This CDR3 comprises 15 residues. The CDR3, as DNA: TGTGCCAGCAGCCACGGAGGGCCCGAGGATCAGCCCCAGCATTTT. It translates to CASSHGGPEDQPQHF.

The rearrangement links TRBV6-5 to TRBJ1-2; 7 bases are shared with TRBD1. This CDR3 contains 14 residues. Trimming took 6 bases from V and 7 from J; bases not matched to a gene: 11. The germline V gene encodes CDR1 MNHEY and CDR2 SVGAGI. This chain's CDR3 is CASSRNRGRGGYTF. In nucleotides, the CDR3 is TGTGCCAGCAGCCGAAACAGGGGTAGAGGTGGCTACACCTTC.

The CDR3 region has the DNA TGTGCCAGCAGTTACGGGACAGACGAAGCTTTCTTT. It encodes CASSYGTDEAFF. This rearrangement joins TRBV6-6 to TRBJ1-1, with 7 positions matching TRBD1. The CDR3 covers 12 residues. Trimming cost V 2 bases and J 8 bases; bases outside gene matches: 2. Germline lookup yields CDR1 MNHNY and CDR2 SVGAGI (reference sequence).

The chain recombines TRBV27 with TRBJ2-1, with TRBD2 matching over 9 bases. The length of the CDR3 is 15 residues. Unmatched junction bases numbered 8, after V lost 2 bases and J lost 9 bases. Germline V gene sequence: CDR1 MNHEY, CDR2 SMNVEV (reference sequence). The CDR3 is CASSLMGGGAFEQFF. In DNA form, the CDR3 reads TGTGCCAGCAGTTTAATGGGCGGGGGGGCTTTTGAGCAGTTCTTC.

The chain combines TRBV29-1 with TRBJ1-2; D is uncertain. Trimming cost V 4 bases and J 5 bases, with 17 bases left between them. CDR1 is SQVTM, CDR2 ANQGSEA, per germline. The CDR3 has 14 residues. CDR3 sequence reads: CSVVSELQSYGYTF. CDR3 nucleotides: TGCAGCGTTGTCTCGGAGCTTCAATCTTATGGCTACACCTTC.

The V and J genes are TRBV7-9 and TRBJ1-4; the match to TRBD1 covers 8 bases. V lost 5 bases, J lost 2 bases, and 7 bases stayed unmatched. The CDR3 is 16 residues long. Germline V lookup: CDR1 SEHNR, CDR2 FQNEAQ (reference sequence). CDR3 amino acids: CASSPRGQATNEKLFF. In DNA form, the CDR3 reads TGTGCCAGCAGCCCCCGGGGACAGGCGACTAATGAAAAACTGTTTTTT.

The chain carries TRBV6-5 and TRBJ2-7; weak D call: TRBD2 (6 bases). This CDR3 has 14 amino acids. Per the germline V gene, CDR1 is MNHEY and CDR2 is SVGAGI. V was shortened by 2 bases and J by 6 bases, with 14 bases between the two germline ends. The CDR3 bases are TGTGCCAGCAGTTACAGCCAGGGACTCCCCGAGCAGTACTTC. It is translated as CASSYSQGLPEQYF.

In this sample, this clone turned up a few times. V usage is TRBV27 and J usage is TRBJ2-3; D may be TRBD2 (6 bases). Germline V gives CDR1 MNHEY, CDR2 SMNVEV (reference sequence). The V gene lost 8 bases and the J gene lost 2 bases, with 14 bases spanning the gap. The CDR3 has 14 residues. In nucleotides, the CDR3 is TGTGCCAGCCGTCCGGGACTGACCACAGATACGCAGTATTTT. Translated: CASRPGLTTDTQYF.

The rearrangement joins TRBV19 to TRBJ2-2, with TRBD1 matching over 9 bases. J gave up 4 bases and V 8 bases, and 2 bases lay outside the gene matches. The CDR3 sequence is 13 residues long. The germline gives CDR1 LNHDA, CDR2 SQIVND (reference sequence). The CDR3 DNA sequence: TGTGCCAGTTCGGGACAGGGCACCGGGGAGCTGTTTTTT. Encoded protein: CASSGQGTGELFF.

The V call is TRBV10-3, the J call TRBJ2-1, with TRBD2 matching over 9 bases. Germline V lookup: CDR1 ENHRY, CDR2 SYGVKD. V was clipped by 0 bases and J by 6 bases; unmatched bases: 6. The CDR3 loop spans 16 amino acids. The CDR3 reads CAISESASGRFNEQFF. The CDR3 nucleotides are TGTGCCATCAGTGAGTCCGCCAGCGGGAGGTTCAATGAGCAGTTCTTC.

CDR3 coding DNA: TGTGCCAGTAGTCCGGGGACAGGGGTAGGAGCTAACTATGGCTACACCTTC. Amino acid sequence: CASSPGTGVGANYGYTF. The chain combines TRBV19 with TRBJ1-2, with TRBD1 matching over 10 bases. CDR3 length equals 17 residues. Germline CDR1 reads LNHDA; CDR2 reads SQIVND (reference sequence). The trim removed 5 bases at V and 0 bases at J, leaving 9 bases unmatched. The variable domain in full, completed from reference TRBV19 and TRBJ1-2, reads DGGITQSPKYLFRKEGQNVTLSCEQNLNHDAMYWYRQDPGQGLRLIYYSQIVNDFQKGDIAEGYSVSREKKESFPLTVTSAQKNPTAFYLCASSPGTGVGANYGYTFGSGTRLTVV.